The next 24 T cell receptor beta chains were all read from a single sample in a study of T-cell reconstitution after alpha-beta-depleted transplantation in children. A library of TCRbeta sequences, prepared with unique molecular identifiers, was generated. In TCRdb, the PCR reads were re-called with MiXCR into one record per CDR3 protein. The table has 100,000 to 130,000 distinct CDR3 sequences, 5% to 8% seen once; the top ten hold approximately 25%. Sequences were derived from PBMCs, mostly from graft donor cells, sampled 360 days after TCRalphabeta/CD19-depleted stem cell transplant. The receptors come from a male patient between 2 and 9 years old who had a stem cell transplant for acute lymphoblastic leukemia, so the T cells may come from the graft donor.

This clonotype is medium-sized within its sample. The chain joins TRBV4-3 to TRBJ2-1; perhaps TRBD2 as D (6 bases). This CDR3 region has 15 residues. Trimming took 1 base from V and 13 from J, leaving 20 bases between them. Germline V lookup: CDR1 LGHNA, CDR2 YSLEER. Here the CDR3 reads CASSQARVAVLEQFF. The CDR3 region has the DNA TGCGCCAGCAGCCAAGCAAGGGTAGCGGTCCTTGAACAGTTCTTC.

The chain combines TRBV12-3 or TRBV12-4 with TRBJ2-1; D perhaps matches TRBD2 (6 bases). This CDR3 contains 14 residues. V was pared by 8 bases and J by 4 bases, with 15 bases between. This chain's CDR3 is CASADGSLYNEQFF. CDR3 bases: TGTGCCAGCGCCGACGGGAGTCTATACAATGAGCAGTTCTTC.

The CDR3 reads CASSRMQRGAHNEQFF. CDR3 coding DNA: TGTGCCAGCAGTAGGATGCAGCGGGGGGCCCACAATGAGCAGTTCTTC. The chain uses TRBV6-2 or TRBV6-3 and TRBJ2-1; 9 bases fit TRBD2. CDR3 size: 16 residues. The V gene's germline CDR1 is MNHEY and CDR2 SVGEGT. The J segment lost 5 bases and the V segment lost 5 bases, leaving 10 bases of the junction unmatched.

This chain connects TRBV27 to TRBJ2-1; a weak D match, TRBD1 (5 bases). This CDR3 spans 15 amino acids. The V gene lost 1 base and the J gene lost 9 bases, with 16 bases spanning the gap. Per germline, CDR1 MNHEY and CDR2 SMNVEV (reference sequence). CDR3 sequence: CASSLWGSRAPEQFF. Written as DNA, the CDR3 is TGTGCCAGCAGTTTATGGGGCTCAAGGGCTCCTGAGCAGTTCTTC.

This clonotype came up many times. The V and J genes are TRBV4-2 and TRBJ1-3; unclear D gene. The germline V gene encodes CDR1 LGHNA and CDR2 YNFKEQ. This CDR3 region has 16 residues. Trimming took off 0 bases at V and 0 bases at J, with 9 bases between the two ends. CDR3 region: CASSQDLGYSGNTIYF. CDR3 sequence (DNA): TGTGCCAGCAGCCAAGACCTTGGTTACTCTGGAAACACCATATATTTT.

In its sample, this clonotype was seen a few times. This rearrangement joins TRBV25-1 to TRBJ1-1; TRBD1 might be the D (5 bases). Trimming removed 6 bases from V and 4 bases from J, with 12 bases in between. Per germline, CDR1 MGHDK and CDR2 SYGVNS. This CDR3 comprises 13 residues. CDR3 nucleotide sequence: TGTGCCAGCAGAATTTGGGACCTCACTGAAGCTTTCTTT. It is translated as CASRIWDLTEAFF.

The chain employs TRBV19 and TRBJ1-5, with D perhaps matching TRBD1 (5 bases). The CDR3 has 14 amino acids. V lost 4 bases, J lost 2 bases, and 9 bases lay in between. Germline V gene data show CDR1 as LNHDA and CDR2 as SQIVND (reference sequence). The CDR3 DNA reads as TGTGCCAGTAGTAGCCAGGGAGGCAATCAGCCCCAGCATTTT. Amino acids: CASSSQGGNQPQHF.

This clonotype has a count of ten or more. The chain has TRBV6-2 or TRBV6-3 and TRBJ2-5; D is uncertain. The germline gives CDR1 MNHEY, CDR2 SVGEGT. The CDR3 is made up of 14 amino acids. V lost 3 bases and J 5 bases, leaving 13 bases between the germline ends. Written as DNA, the CDR3 is TGTGCCAGCAGTTATCTCGTCCGTTGGGAGACCCAGTACTTC. It codes for CASSYLVRWETQYF.

This chain links TRBV6-5 with TRBJ2-7; D is unclear. V gave up 6 bases and J gave up 4 bases, with 16 bases separating them. The CDR3 runs 14 residues. The germline V gene has CDR1 MNHEY and CDR2 SVGAGI. The CDR3 coding sequence is TGTGCCAGCAGGCCTAGGGCTCACAATTACGAGCAGTACTTC. Residues: CASRPRAHNYEQYF.

This clonotype has ten or more counts. V and J are TRBV7-3 and TRBJ2-2; D gene ambiguous. Germline assignment: CDR1 SGHTA and CDR2 FQGTGA. The CDR3 runs 13 residues. V gave up 2 bases and J gave up 5 bases, with 6 bases separating them. The CDR3 protein is CASSLLGTGELFF. CDR3 coding DNA: TGTGCCAGCAGCTTATTGGGTACCGGGGAGCTGTTTTTT.

This clonotype was seen ten or more times. The chain uses TRBV29-1 and TRBJ1-2, with 7 bases aligning to TRBD1. V lost 8 bases, J lost 3 bases, and 3 bases stayed unmatched. CDR1 and CDR2 from the germline V gene are SQVTM and ANQGSEA. This CDR3 is 11 amino acids long. CDR3 sequence reads: CSTGTDYGYTF. CDR3 DNA: TGCAGCACGGGGACAGACTATGGCTACACCTTC.

This clonotype was counted at least ten times. This chain joins TRBV5-1 and TRBJ1-1; D call uncertain. The CDR3 length is 12 residues. V lost 3 bases and J lost 8, with 11 bases in between. The germline V gene has CDR1 SGHRS and CDR2 YFSETQ. The chain's CDR3 is CASSSAAAEAFF. In nucleotides, the CDR3 is TGCGCCAGCAGCTCCGCCGCAGCCGAAGCTTTCTTT.

This chain uses TRBV6-2 or TRBV6-3 with TRBJ2-2; 7 bases are shared with TRBD1. The V segment lost 4 bases and the J segment 6 bases; nucleotides outside the gene matches: 5. The CDR3 contains 14 residues. Germline-derived CDR1 and CDR2 are MNHEY and SVGEGT. The CDR3 region is CASSSRGKSGELFF. Written as DNA, the CDR3 is TGTGCCAGCAGTTCCAGGGGGAAATCCGGGGAGCTGTTTTTT.

V is TRBV7-9 and J is TRBJ2-7, with 10 bases fitting TRBD2. The V gene's germline CDR1 is SEHNR and CDR2 FQNEAQ (reference sequence). This CDR3 contains 16 residues. With V trimmed by 5 bases and J by 3 bases, 10 bases remained unmatched. The CDR3 loop reads CASSPSGTSDRYEQYF. CDR3 bases: TGTGCCAGCAGCCCGTCCGGGACTAGCGACCGCTACGAGCAGTACTTC.

The chain combines TRBV6-5 with TRBJ1-5; D is perhaps TRBD1 (6 bases). Deletions cut 2 bases from V and 7 bases from J, with 12 bases between. Germline V gene lookup returns CDR1 MNHEY and CDR2 SVGAGI. This CDR3 contains 14 residues. The CDR3, as DNA: TGTGCCAGCAGTTACGTGGTCAGGGGCCAGCCCCAGCATTTT. Translating gives CASSYVVRGQPQHF.

This clonotype has more than one count but fewer than ten. This chain joins TRBV7-3 and TRBJ2-3; no reliable D call. Trimming removed 3 bases at V and 2 bases at J, with 9 bases between. Germline CDR1 reads SGHTA; CDR2 reads FQGTGA. This CDR3 has 14 residues. Here the CDR3 reads CASSFPGLTDTQYF. CDR3 coding DNA: TGTGCCAGCAGCTTCCCGGGCCTCACAGATACGCAGTATTTT.

This clonotype occurred many times. The rearrangement joins TRBV6-6 to TRBJ1-5; no clear D gene. The germline gives CDR1 MNHNY, CDR2 SVGAGI (reference sequence). The CDR3 length is 12 residues. The germline V and J ends were trimmed by 5 bases and 8 bases, with 10 bases remaining between them. In nucleotides, the CDR3 is TGTGCCAGCAGTAGACGGGGTGAGCCCCAGCATTTT. Amino acids: CASSRRGEPQHF.

This clonotype came up many times. The CDR3 is CASSPRTGGSSYEQYF. The DNA of the CDR3 is TGTGCCAGCAGCCCCAGGACAGGGGGGAGCTCCTACGAGCAGTACTTC. The chain has TRBV7-2 and TRBJ2-7, with 10 bases aligning to TRBD1. Germline CDR1 is SGHTA and CDR2 is FQGNSA. After removal of 5 bases from V and 0 bases from J, the junction contained 7 bases not matched to a gene. The CDR3 has 16 amino acids.

This clonotype was seen repeatedly, ten times or more. The rearrangement joins TRBV15 to TRBJ2-2; no clear D gene. CDR1 and CDR2 (germline): LNHNV, YYDKDF (reference sequence). V was pared by 3 bases and J by 5 bases, with 4 bases between. The length of the CDR3 is 12 residues. The CDR3 region is CATSRETGELFF. CDR3 coding DNA: TGTGCCACCAGCAGGGAAACCGGGGAGCTGTTTTTT.

This clonotype has at least ten counts. The chain employs TRBV4-3 and TRBJ2-7, with D maybe TRBD2 (6 bases). The CDR3 has 15 amino acids. V was shortened by 5 bases and J by 0 bases, with 14 bases between the two germline ends. Germline CDR1 reads LGHNA; CDR2 reads YSLEER. The CDR3 sequence: CASSNARGSSYEQYF. The DNA for the CDR3 is TGCGCCAGCAGCAACGCGCGGGGTAGCTCCTACGAGCAGTACTTC.

At least ten counts were recorded for this clonotype. The chain has TRBV29-1 and TRBJ1-3; D gene uncertain. Germline V gene sequence: CDR1 SQVTM, CDR2 ANQGSEA. The CDR3 spans 15 residues. V lost 4 bases and J lost 0, with 13 bases in between. In nucleotides, the CDR3 is TGCAGCGTTGTCGGGCCACTCCGCTCTGGAAACACCATATATTTT. Encoded protein: CSVVGPLRSGNTIYF.

This clonotype appeared many times. The genes are TRBV29-1 and TRBJ2-1, with 11 bases that match TRBD2. V shed 6 bases and J 0 bases; nucleotides not matched to a gene: 16. This CDR3 has 19 residues. From germline, CDR1 is SQVTM and CDR2 ANQGSEA. The CDR3 DNA reads TGCAGCGTGCACGGACTAGCGGGCCGAAAACGTCGCTCCTACAATGAGCAGTTCTTC. Translated: CSVHGLAGRKRRSYNEQFF.

The sample holds many counts of this clonotype. This chain links TRBV24-1 with TRBJ2-3; D is possibly TRBD1 (5 bases). Germline-derived CDR1 and CDR2 are KGHDR and SFDVKD. The CDR3 loop spans 12 amino acids. V dropped 0 bases and J dropped 8 bases, with 5 bases sitting between them. The CDR3 protein is CATSDLRGTQYF. Here the CDR3 DNA reads TGTGCCACCAGTGATTTGAGGGGTACGCAGTATTTT.

Here the CDR3 DNA reads TGCAGCGTTCGCGGGGGAACCTTAGAAGAGACCCAGTACTTC. Amino acid sequence: CSVRGGTLEETQYF. The chain couples TRBV29-1 to TRBJ2-5; 7 nucleotides line up with TRBD2. The junction had 9 bases not matched to a gene; V was cut back by 5 bases and J by 3 bases. The CDR3 runs 14 residues. Germline V gene lookup returns CDR1 SQVTM and CDR2 ANQGSEA.